This paragraph reports one TCR beta chain. There are 15 residues in the CDR3. Germline-derived CDR1 and CDR2 are MNHEY and SMNVEV (reference sequence). Trimming cost V 5 bases and J 1 base; bases outside gene matches: 4. Participants spanned ages about 18 to 95 years and resided in 20 to 30 US areas. This sample was taken from a study of blood T cell repertoires in COVID-19. Only in-frame clones appear in the TCRdb table, and some are missing; sequencing was by immunoSEQ multiplex PCR. The sample lists a few hundred thousand clones, 91% occurring once. The rearrangement links TRBV27 to TRBJ2-3, with TRBD2 identical over 9 bases. Sequencing was carried out using PBMCs or T cells enriched from blood (not recorded which). The TCR sequence derives from a human donor in a cohort exposed to, infected with or recovered from COVID-19 (not recorded which). The donor label of this sample is uncertain. CDR3 nucleotides: TGTGCCAGCAGTGCCTTAGCGGGGGGCACAGATACGCAGTATTTT. Translation gives CASSALAGGTDTQYF.